This T cell receptor beta chain came from a study of blood T cell repertoires in COVID-19 (dated by TCRdb to 2020 to 2022). Concerning the study at large: Samples covering the acute and convalescent phases of COVID-19 were provided by collaborators in the United States, Italy and Spain. The prospective study material was composed of cDNA or gDNA derived from T cells, B-cell-depleted T cells, or PBMCs. The dataset comprised deeply sampled blood TCRbeta repertoires from subjects exposed to, actively infected with, or recovered from COVID-19. The repertoires were made available in a free public database intended to serve as a resource for research on the immune response to SARS-CoV-2. Samples were obtained from the ongoing ImmuneRACE study (first 160 participants) and from about 1,300 subjects provided by 6 global collaborators. A de-identified subject ID, COVID-19 status, age in years and sex were almost always included in the sample metadata. HLA class I and class II types, where available, came from metadata supplied by the sample provider rather than from assay-based typing. On the study overall, not on this receptor specifically: How much clinical and demographic metadata was included differed by source and by participant, and the metadata was provided uncurated.

V is trimmed back by 3 bases and J by 5 bases, and the junction contains 4 bases that no gene match accounts for. The CDR3 runs 15 residues from the cysteine to the phenylalanine. The CDR3 DNA has 45 bases and is translated from base 1. CDR1 and CDR2 are drawn from the germline V gene: SGHAT, FQNNGV. Concerning this clone: Its antigen is unknown. The record has no base qualities; no much larger clone is one base away.

Collaborating institutions collected whole blood in K2EDTA tubes following their own protocols. For TCRbeta analysis, collaborators shipped samples in one of three forms: frozen whole blood, isolated PBMCs, or DNA extracted from either of those sample types. TCRbeta CDR3 regions were amplified from genomic DNA using the immunoSEQ Assay, a bias-controlled multiplex PCR. Per the original workflow: The number of nucleated cells in each sample was estimated by amplification of reference gene primers within the assay. To quantify the absolute abundance of each unique TCRbeta CDR3 rearrangement, sequence reads were collapsed and filtered. For each sample, productive Simpson clonality was calculated as the square root of Simpson's diversity index across productive rearrangements. The immuneACCESS repertoire file appears here via TCRdb, limited to in-frame rearrangements. These files lack a portion of the clones; in checked studies, under half of the deficit traces to unresolved V genes, and the cause of the others is not known. Clone size and the V and J calls come from that table; the DNA yielded D and trimming. This sample holds 100,000 or so clones; approximately 76% were observed only once. In total, the top ten clones hold approximately 20% of the sample.

Here the chain combines TRBV11-2 and TRBJ1-4; 9 bases in the junction line up with TRBD1. Sample: peripheral blood. The receptor comes from a woman in her seventies with acute or convalescent COVID-19. CDR3 region: CASSFGTGMNEKLFF. The nucleotide sequence is given as TGTGCCAGCAGCTTCGGGACAGGGATGAATGAAAAACTGTTTTTT.